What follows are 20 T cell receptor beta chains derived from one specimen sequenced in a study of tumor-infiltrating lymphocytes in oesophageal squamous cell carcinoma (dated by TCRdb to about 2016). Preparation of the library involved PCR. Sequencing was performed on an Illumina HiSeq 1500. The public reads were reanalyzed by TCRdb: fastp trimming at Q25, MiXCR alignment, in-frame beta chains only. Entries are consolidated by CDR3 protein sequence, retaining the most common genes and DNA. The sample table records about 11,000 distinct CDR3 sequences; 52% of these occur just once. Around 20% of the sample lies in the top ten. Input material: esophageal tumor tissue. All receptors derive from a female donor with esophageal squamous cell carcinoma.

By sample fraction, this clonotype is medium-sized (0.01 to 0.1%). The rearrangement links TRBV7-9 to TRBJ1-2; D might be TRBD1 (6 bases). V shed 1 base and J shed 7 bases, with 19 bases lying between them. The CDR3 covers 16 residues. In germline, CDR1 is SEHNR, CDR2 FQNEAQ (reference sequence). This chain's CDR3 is CASSLGGLAGARGYTF. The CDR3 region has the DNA TGTGCCAGCAGCTTAGGGGGTCTGGCGGGGGCGCGTGGCTACACCTTC.

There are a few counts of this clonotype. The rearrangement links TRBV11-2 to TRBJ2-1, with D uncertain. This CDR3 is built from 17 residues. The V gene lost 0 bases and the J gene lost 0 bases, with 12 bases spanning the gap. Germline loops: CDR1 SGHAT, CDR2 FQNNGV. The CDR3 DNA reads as TGTGCCAGCAGCTTAGAAGCCCCAGGTAACTCCTACAATGAGCAGTTCTTC. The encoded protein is CASSLEAPGNSYNEQFF.

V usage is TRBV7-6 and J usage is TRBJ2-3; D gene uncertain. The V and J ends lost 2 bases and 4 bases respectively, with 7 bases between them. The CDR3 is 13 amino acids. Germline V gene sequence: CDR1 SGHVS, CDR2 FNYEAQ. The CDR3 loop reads CASSLLSADTQYF. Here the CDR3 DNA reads TGTGCCAGCAGCTTATTAAGCGCAGATACGCAGTATTTT.

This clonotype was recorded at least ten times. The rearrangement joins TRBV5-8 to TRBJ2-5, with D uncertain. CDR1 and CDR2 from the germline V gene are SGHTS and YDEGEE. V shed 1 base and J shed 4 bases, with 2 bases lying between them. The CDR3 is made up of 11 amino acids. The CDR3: CASSLRETQYF. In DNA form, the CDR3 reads TGTGCCAGCAGCTTGAGAGAGACCCAGTACTTC.

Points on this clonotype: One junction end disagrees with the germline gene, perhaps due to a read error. CDR3 coding DNA: TGTGCCAGCGAAGTGTCCGGGGGGGCTTTTAACTTC. Encoded protein: CASEVSGGAFNF. The rearrangement links TRBV6-5 to TRBJ2-5; 8 bases line up with TRBD2. The CDR3 runs to 12 residues. Per germline, CDR1 MNHEY and CDR2 SVGAGI.

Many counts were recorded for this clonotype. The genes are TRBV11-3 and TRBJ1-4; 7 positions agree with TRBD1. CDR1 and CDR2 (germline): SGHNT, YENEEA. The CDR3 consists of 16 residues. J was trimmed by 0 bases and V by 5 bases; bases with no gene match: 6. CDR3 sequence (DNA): TGTGCCAGCAGCCCCCGACAGGGATCAACTAATGAAAAACTGTTTTTT. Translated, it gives CASSPRQGSTNEKLFF.

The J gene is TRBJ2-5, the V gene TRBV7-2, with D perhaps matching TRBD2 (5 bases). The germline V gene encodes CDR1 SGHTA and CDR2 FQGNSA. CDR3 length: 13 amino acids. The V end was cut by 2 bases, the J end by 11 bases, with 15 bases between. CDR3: CASSLRPEWEQYF. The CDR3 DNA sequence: TGTGCCAGCAGCTTACGGCCTGAATGGGAGCAGTACTTC.

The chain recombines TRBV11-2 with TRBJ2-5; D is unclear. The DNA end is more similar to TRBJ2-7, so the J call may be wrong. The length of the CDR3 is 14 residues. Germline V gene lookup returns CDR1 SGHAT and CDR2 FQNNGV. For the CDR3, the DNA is TGTGCCAGCAGCCGGTCTGATAGCTCCTACGAGCAGTACTTC. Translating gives CASSRSDSSYEQYF.

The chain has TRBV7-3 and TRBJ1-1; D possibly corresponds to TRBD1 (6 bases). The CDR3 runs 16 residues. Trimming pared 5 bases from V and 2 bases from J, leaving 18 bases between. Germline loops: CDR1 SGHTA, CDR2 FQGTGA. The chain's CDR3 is CASSPGAGVSNTEAFF. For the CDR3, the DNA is TGTGCCAGCAGCCCTGGGGCAGGGGTTAGCAACACTGAAGCTTTCTTT.

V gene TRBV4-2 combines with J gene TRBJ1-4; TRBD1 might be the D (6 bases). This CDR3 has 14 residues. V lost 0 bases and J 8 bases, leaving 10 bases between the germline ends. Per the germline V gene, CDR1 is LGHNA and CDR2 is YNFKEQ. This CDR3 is CASSQDRGEEKLFF. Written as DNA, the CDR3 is TGTGCCAGCAGCCAAGACAGGGGTGAGGAAAAACTGTTTTTT.

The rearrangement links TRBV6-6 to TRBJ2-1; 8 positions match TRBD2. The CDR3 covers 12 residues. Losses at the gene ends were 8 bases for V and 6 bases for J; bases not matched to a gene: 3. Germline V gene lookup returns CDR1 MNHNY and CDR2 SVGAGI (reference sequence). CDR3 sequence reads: CASWTSRNEQFF. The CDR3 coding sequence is TGTGCCAGCTGGACTAGCCGCAATGAGCAGTTCTTC.

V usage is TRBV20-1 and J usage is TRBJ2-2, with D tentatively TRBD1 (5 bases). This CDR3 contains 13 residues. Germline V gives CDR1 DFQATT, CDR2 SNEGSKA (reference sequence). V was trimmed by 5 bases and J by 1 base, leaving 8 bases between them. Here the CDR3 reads CSAVGQNTGELFF. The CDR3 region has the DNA TGCAGTGCTGTGGGGCAGAACACCGGGGAGCTGTTTTTT.

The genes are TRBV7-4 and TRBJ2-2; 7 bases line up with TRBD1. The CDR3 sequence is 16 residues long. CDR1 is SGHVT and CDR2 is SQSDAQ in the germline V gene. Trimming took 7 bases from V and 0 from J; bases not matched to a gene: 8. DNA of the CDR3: TGTGCCAGCAAGGGGGCGACAGGCCCGAACACCGGGGAGCTGTTTTTT. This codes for CASKGATGPNTGELFF.

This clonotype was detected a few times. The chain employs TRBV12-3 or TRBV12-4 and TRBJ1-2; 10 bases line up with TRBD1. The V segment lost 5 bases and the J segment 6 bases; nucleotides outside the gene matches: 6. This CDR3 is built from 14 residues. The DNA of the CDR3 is TGTGCCAGCAGTCCCGGGACAGGGGCCCATGGCTACACCTTC. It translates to CASSPGTGAHGYTF.

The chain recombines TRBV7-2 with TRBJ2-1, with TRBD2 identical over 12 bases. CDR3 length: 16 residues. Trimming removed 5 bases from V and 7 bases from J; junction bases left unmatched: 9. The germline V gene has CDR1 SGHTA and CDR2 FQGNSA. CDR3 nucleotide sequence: TGTGCCAGCAGCGACCGGACTAGCGGGACAAGGAATGAGCAGTTCTTC. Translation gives CASSDRTSGTRNEQFF.

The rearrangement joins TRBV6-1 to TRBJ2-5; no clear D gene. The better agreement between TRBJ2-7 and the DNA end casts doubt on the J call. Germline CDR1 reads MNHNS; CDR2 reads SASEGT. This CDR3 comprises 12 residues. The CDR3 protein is CASSEGYYEQYF. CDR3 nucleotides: TGTGCCAGCAGTGAAGGGTACTACGAGCAGTACTTC.

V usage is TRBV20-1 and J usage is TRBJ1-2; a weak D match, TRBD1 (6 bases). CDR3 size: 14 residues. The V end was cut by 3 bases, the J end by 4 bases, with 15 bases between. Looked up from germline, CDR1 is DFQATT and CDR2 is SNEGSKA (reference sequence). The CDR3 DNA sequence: TGCAGTGCTAGCAGCGGGACAAACCTCTATGGCTACACCTTC. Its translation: CSASSGTNLYGYTF.

The CDR3 here is CASSFGSSSYNEQFF. The CDR3 DNA follows: TGTGCCAGCAGCTTCGGGTCTAGCTCCTACAATGAGCAGTTCTTC. The chain couples TRBV7-3 to TRBJ2-5; D gene uncertain. The tail of the sequence fits TRBJ2-1 better, so the J call may be wrong. Per germline, CDR1 SGHTA and CDR2 FQGTGA. The CDR3 has 15 residues.

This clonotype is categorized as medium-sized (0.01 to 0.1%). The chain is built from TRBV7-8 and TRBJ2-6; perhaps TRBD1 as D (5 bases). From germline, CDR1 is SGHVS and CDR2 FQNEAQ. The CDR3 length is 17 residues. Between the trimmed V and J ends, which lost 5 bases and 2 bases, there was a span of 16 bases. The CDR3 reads CASSRKWGPAGANVLTF. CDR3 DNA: TGTGCCAGCAGCCGCAAGTGGGGCCCCGCTGGGGCCAACGTCCTGACTTTC. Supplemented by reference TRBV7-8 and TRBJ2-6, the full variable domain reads GAGVSQSPRYKVAKRGQDVALRCDPISGHVSLFWYQQALGQGPEFLTYFQNEAQLDKSGLPSDRFFAERPEGSVSTLKIQRTQQEDSAVYLCASSRKWGPAGANVLTFGAGSRLTVL.

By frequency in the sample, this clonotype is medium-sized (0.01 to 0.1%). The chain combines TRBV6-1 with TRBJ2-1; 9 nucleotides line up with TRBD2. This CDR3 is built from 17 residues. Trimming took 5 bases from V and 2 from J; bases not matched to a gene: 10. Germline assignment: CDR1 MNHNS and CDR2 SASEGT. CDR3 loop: CASSRALSGRTYNEQFF. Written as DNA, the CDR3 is TGTGCCAGCAGTAGGGCCCTAAGCGGGAGGACCTACAATGAGCAGTTCTTC.